The clone carrying this T cell receptor beta chain has more than one count but fewer than ten. Its antigen is not identified. Every isolated RNA sample was fully reverse transcribed, so sequencing captured expressed TCRB transcripts. The study sequenced naive, central memory and regulatory T cell samples to an average of about 3.6 million reads. Generated by immunoSEQ multiplex PCR, the TCRdb table keeps only in-frame clones and is missing some. The data show around 500,000 clones, approximately 10% seen once. These data originate in a study of beta chain features in type 1 diabetes. Study details: Cell yields, gender and age were similar in healthy donors and patients.

Study outcomes and limitations: Individuals with type 1 diabetes displayed fewer insertions and more deletions at VDJ junctions.

Germline V CDR1 and CDR2: SEHNR, FQNEAQ (reference sequence). Trimming pared 3 bases from V and 1 base from J, leaving 13 bases between. The CDR3 has 16 residues. The source of this sequence is a woman aged 18-30 years in good health. The V and J genes are TRBV7-9 and TRBJ2-1; no definite D call. The sequenced sample consisted of naive CD4+ T cells from blood. The CDR3: CASSFRSLASYNEQFF. The CDR3 coding sequence is TGTGCCAGCAGCTTCAGGTCCCTTGCATCCTACAATGAGCAGTTCTTC.